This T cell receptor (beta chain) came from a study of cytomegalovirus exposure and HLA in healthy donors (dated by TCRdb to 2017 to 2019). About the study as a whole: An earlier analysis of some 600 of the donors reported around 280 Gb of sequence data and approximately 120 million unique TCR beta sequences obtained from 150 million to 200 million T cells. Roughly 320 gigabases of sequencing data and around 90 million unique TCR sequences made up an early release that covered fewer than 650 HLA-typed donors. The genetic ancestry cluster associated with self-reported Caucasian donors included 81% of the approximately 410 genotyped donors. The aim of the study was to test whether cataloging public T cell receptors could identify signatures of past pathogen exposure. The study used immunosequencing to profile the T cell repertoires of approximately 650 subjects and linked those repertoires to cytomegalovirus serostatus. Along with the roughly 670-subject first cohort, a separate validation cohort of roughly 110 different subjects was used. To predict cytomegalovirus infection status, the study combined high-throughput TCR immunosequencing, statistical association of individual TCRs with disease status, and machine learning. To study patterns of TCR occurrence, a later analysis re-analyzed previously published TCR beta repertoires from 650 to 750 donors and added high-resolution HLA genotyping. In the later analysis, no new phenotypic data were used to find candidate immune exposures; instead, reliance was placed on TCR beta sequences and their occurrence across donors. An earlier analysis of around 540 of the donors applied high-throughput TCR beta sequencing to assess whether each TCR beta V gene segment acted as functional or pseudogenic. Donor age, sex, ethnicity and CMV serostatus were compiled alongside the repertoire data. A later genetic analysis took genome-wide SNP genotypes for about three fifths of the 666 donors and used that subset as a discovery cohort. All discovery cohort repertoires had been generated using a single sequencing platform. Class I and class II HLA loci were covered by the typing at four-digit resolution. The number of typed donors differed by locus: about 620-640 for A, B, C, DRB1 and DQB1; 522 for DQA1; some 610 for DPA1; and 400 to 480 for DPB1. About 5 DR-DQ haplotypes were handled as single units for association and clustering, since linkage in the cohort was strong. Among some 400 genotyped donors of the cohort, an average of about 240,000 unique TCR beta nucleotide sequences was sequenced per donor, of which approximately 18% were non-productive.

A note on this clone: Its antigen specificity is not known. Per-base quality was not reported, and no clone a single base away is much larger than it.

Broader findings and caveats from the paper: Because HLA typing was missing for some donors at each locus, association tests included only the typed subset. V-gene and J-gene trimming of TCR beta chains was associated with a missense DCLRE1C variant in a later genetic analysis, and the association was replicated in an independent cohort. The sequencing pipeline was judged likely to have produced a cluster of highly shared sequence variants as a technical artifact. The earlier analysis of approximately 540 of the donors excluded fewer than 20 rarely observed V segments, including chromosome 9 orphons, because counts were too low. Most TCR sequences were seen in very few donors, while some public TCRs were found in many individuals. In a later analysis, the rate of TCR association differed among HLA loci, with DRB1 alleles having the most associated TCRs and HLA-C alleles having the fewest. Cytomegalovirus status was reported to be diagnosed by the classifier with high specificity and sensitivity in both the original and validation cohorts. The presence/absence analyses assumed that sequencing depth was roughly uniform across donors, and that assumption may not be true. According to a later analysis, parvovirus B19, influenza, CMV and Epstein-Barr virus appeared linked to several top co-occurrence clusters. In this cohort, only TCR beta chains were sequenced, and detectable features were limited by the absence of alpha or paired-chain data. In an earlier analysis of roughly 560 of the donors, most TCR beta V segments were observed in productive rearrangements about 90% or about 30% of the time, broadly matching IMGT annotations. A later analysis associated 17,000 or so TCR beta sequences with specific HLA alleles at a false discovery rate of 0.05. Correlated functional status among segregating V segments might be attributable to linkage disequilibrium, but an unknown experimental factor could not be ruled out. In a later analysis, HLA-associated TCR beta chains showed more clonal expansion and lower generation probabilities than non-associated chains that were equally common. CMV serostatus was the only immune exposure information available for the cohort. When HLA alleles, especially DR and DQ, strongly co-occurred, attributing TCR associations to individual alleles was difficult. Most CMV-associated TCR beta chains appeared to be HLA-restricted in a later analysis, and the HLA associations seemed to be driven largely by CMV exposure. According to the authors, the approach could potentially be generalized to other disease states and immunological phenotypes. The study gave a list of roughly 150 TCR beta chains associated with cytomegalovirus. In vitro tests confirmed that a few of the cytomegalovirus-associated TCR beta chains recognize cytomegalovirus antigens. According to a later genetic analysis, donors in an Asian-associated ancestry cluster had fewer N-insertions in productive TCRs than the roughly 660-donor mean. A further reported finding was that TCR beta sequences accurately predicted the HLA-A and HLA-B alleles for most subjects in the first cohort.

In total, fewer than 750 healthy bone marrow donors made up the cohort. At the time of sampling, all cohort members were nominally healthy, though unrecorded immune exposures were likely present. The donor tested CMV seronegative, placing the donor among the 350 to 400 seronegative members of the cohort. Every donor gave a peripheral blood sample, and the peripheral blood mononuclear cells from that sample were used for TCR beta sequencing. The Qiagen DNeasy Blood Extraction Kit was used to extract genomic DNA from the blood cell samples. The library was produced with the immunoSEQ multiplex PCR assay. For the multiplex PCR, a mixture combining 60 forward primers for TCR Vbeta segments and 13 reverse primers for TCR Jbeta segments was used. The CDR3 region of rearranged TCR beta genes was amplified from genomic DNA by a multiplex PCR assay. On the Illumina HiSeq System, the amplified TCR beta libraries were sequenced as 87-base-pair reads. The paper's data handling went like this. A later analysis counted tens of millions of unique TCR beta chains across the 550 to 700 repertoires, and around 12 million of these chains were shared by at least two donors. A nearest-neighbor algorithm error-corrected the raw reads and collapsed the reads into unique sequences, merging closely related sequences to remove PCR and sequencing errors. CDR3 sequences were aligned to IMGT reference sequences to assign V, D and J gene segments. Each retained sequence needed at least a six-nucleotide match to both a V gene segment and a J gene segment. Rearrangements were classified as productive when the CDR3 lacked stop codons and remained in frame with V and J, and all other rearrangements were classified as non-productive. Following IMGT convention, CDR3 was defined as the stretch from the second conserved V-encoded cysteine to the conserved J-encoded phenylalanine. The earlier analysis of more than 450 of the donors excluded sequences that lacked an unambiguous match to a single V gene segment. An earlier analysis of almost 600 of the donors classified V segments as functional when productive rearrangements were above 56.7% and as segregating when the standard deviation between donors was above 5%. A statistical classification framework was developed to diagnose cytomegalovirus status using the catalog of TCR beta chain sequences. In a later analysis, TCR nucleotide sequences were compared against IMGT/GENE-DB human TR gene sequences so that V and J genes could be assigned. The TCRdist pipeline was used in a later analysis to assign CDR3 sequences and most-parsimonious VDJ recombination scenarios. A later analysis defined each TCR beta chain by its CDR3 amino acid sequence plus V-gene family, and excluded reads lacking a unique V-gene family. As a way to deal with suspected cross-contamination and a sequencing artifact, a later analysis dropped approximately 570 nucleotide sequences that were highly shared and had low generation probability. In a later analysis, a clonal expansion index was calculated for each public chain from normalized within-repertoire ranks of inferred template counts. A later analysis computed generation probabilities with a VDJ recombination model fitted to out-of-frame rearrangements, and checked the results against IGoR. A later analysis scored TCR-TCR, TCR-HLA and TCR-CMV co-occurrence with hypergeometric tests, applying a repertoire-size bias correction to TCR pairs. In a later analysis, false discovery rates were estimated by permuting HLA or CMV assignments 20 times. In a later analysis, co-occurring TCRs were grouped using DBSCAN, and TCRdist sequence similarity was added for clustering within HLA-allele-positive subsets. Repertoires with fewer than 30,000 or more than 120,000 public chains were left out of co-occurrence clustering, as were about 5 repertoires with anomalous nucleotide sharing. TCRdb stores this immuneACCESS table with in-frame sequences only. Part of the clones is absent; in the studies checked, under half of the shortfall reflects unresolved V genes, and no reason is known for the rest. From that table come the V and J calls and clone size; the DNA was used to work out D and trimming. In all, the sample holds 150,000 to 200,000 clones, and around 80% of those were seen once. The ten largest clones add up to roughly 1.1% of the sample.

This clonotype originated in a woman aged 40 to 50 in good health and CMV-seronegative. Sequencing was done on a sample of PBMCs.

The CDR3 is CASSLGREGTQYF. The bases are TGTGCCAGCAGCTTGGGGCGGGAAGGGACCCAGTACTTC. The sequence joins TRBV5-4 to TRBJ2-5; the best D guess is TRBD2, with 6 bases matching. The CDR3 measures 13 amino acids from cysteine to phenylalanine. Only the CDR3 portion is preserved as DNA: 39 bases, with reading frame beginning at the first base. Based on the germline V gene (reference sequence), the CDR1 and CDR2 sequences are SGHNT and YYREEE. A distance of 10 bases separates the germline ends of V and J, which lose 0 bases and 7 bases respectively. Beyond the CDR3, the reference TRBV5-4 and TRBJ2-5 genes provide the residues; the full variable domain reads: ETGVTQSPTHLIKTRGQQVTLRCSSQSGHNTVSWYQQALGQGPQFIFQYYREEENGRGNFPPRFSGLQFPNYSSELNVNALELDDSALYLCASSLGREGTQYFGPGTRLLVL.